Here is one T cell receptor beta chain with its context. The antigen is unknown. Libraries were prepared by immunoSEQ multiplex PCR; TCRdb keeps only in-frame clonotypes and omits some of them. Here the sample spans 85,000 to 130,000 clones, 90% being singletons. J was trimmed by 4 bases and V by 0 bases; bases with no gene match: 5. The CDR3 is 14 residues long. Per the germline V gene, CDR1 is GTSNPN and CDR2 is SVGIG (reference sequence). The entry originates in a study of T cell responses to AZD1222 COVID-19 vaccine. General observations from the study: Clonal diversity may have been underestimated in mostly white British donors. Unmutated variant regions reportedly attract nearly half of all spike-specific TCRs.

The clonotype originates from an adult who received the AZD1222 COVID-19 vaccine. The sample here was peripheral blood, taken 28 days after the second AZD1222 dose. This sequence joins TRBV30 and TRBJ2-5; 7 bases line up with TRBD1. The CDR3 region has the DNA TGTGCCTGGAGTGTGGGACAGTCTACAGAGACCCAGTACTTC. Protein product: CAWSVGQSTETQYF.